The 18 T cell receptor beta chains below come from one sample, sequenced in a study of OX40 agonist ivuxolimab in advanced cancers. TCRdb's table, derived via immunoSEQ multiplex PCR, lists solely in-frame clones and lacks some. The repertoire holds about 120,000 clones, with about 94% as singletons. Source: CD4+ or CD8+ T cells sorted from blood, taken in a trial of the OX40 agonist ivuxolimab. These receptors were collected from an adult with an advanced solid tumor such as melanoma, head and neck, liver or kidney cancer.

The chain employs TRBV28 and TRBJ2-5; D uncertain. The CDR3 length is 15 residues. Per germline, CDR1 MDHEN and CDR2 SYDVKM. V shed 2 bases and J shed 1 base, with 11 bases lying between them. The CDR3 spells CASSLIGPSQETQYF. The DNA for the CDR3 is TGTGCCAGCAGTTTAATTGGTCCGAGCCAAGAGACCCAGTACTTC. Variable domain in full (rest from reference TRBV28 and TRBJ2-5): DVKVTQSSRYLVKRTGEKVFLECVQDMDHENMFWYRQDPGLGLRLIYFSYDVKMKEKGDIPEGYSVSREKKERFSLILESASTNQTSMYLCASSLIGPSQETQYFGPGTRLLVL.

This chain joins TRBV18 and TRBJ2-1; the match to TRBD2 covers 12 bases. The length of the CDR3 is 22 residues. The germline CDR1 and CDR2 sequences are KGHSH and LQKENI. Trimming at V came to 6 bases and at J to 0 bases, leaving 21 bases not matched to a gene. The DNA for the CDR3 is TGTGCCAGCTCGCTAGCGGGGGGGCTTCAATCTTCCGAGAGAAGCTCCTACAATGAGCAGTTCTTC. Translated: CASSLAGGLQSSERSSYNEQFF.

The chain has TRBV28 and TRBJ2-7, with 12 bases matching TRBD2. This CDR3 region has 15 residues. J lost 2 bases, V lost 3 bases, and 2 bases had no gene match. CDR1 MDHEN and CDR2 SYDVKM come from the germline V gene. CDR3 nucleotide sequence: TGTGCCAGCAGTTTCCGACTAGCGGGAGCCTACGAGCAGTACTTC. Translated, it gives CASSFRLAGAYEQYF.

This sequence joins TRBV9 and TRBJ1-5; 7 nucleotides align to TRBD1. With V trimmed by 4 bases and J by 6 bases, 7 bases remained unmatched. In germline, CDR1 is SGDLS, CDR2 YYNGEE. This CDR3 contains 14 residues. DNA for the CDR3: TGTGCCAGCAGCCCCACAGGGGCGCGTCAGCCCCAGCATTTT. It is translated as CASSPTGARQPQHF.

The chain combines TRBV29-1 with TRBJ2-1; 10 positions match TRBD2. Germline CDR1 SQVTM, CDR2 ANQGSEA. CDR3 length: 19 residues. The V and J ends lost 2 bases and 0 bases, in that order; junction bases with no gene match: 13. CDR3 protein: CSVERGKAGGPFSYNEQFF. In nucleotides, the CDR3 is TGCAGCGTTGAACGGGGTAAAGCGGGGGGGCCCTTCTCCTACAATGAGCAGTTCTTC.

V is TRBV9 and J is TRBJ2-3; 9 bases are shared with TRBD2. Germline-derived CDR1 and CDR2 are SGDLS and YYNGEE. This CDR3 has 15 residues. The V gene end was trimmed by 3 bases and the J gene end by 2 bases; junction bases not matched to a gene: 4. This CDR3 reads CASSARGGNTDTQYF. DNA of the CDR3: TGTGCCAGCAGCGCGCGGGGGGGCAACACAGATACGCAGTATTTT.

The chain links TRBV28 to TRBJ1-2, with D unresolved. CDR1 and CDR2 (germline): MDHEN, SYDVKM. The CDR3 length is 14 residues. Trimming shortened V by 3 bases and J by 4 bases, and 12 bases separated the two germline ends. CDR3 nucleotide sequence: TGTGCCAGCAGTTTGCCGATCCCCCCCTATGGCTACACCTTC. It encodes CASSLPIPPYGYTF.

The V call is TRBV18, the J call TRBJ2-3; 10 nucleotides line up with TRBD2. V trimming: 3 bases; J trimming: 4 bases; junction bases outside the gene matches: 7. Germline V gene lookup returns CDR1 KGHSH and CDR2 LQKENI. This CDR3 is 16 amino acids long. CDR3 residues: CASSPSSGGAADTQYF. CDR3 DNA sequence: TGTGCCAGCTCACCTTCAAGCGGGGGGGCGGCAGATACGCAGTATTTT.

The genes are TRBV6-5 and TRBJ2-4, with 9 nucleotides matching TRBD1. CDR3 length: 13 amino acids. Germline-derived CDR1 and CDR2 are MNHEY and SVGAGI. After removal of 6 bases from V and 5 bases from J, the junction contained 2 bases not matched to a gene. CDR3 residues: CASRRQGENIQYF. Written as DNA, the CDR3 is TGTGCCAGCAGGCGACAGGGGGAAAACATTCAGTACTTC.

The V and J genes are TRBV6-5 and TRBJ2-7; D not resolved. Germline V gene sequence: CDR1 MNHEY, CDR2 SVGAGI. The CDR3 contains 12 residues. V was shortened by 8 bases and J by 6 bases, with 14 bases between the two germline ends. The CDR3 nucleotides are TGTGCCAGCCACACCACGGGCGCCGAGCAGTACTTC. Amino acid sequence: CASHTTGAEQYF.

The chain combines TRBV19 with TRBJ1-2; D gene uncertain. Germline V gives CDR1 LNHDA, CDR2 SQIVND (reference sequence). CDR3 size: 14 residues. Deletions cut 4 bases from V and 6 bases from J, with 15 bases between. The DNA for the CDR3 is TGTGCCAGTAGTACCCTATCGGCAATTAATGGCTACACCTTC. It is translated as CASSTLSAINGYTF.

The gene calls are TRBV5-8 and TRBJ2-3, with 9 positions matching TRBD2. Germline V CDR1 and CDR2: SGHTS, YDEGEE. The trim removed 4 bases at V and 2 bases at J, leaving 11 bases unmatched. The CDR3 is made up of 17 amino acids. CDR3 loop: CASSQNRASGTTDTQYF. CDR3 nucleotide sequence: TGTGCCAGCAGCCAGAACCGGGCTAGCGGGACCACAGATACGCAGTATTTT.

This CDR3 is CASIRDRASSGANVLTF. Here the CDR3 DNA reads TGTGCCAGCATTAGGGACAGGGCTAGCTCTGGGGCCAACGTCCTGACTTTC. The chain has TRBV2 and TRBJ2-6; 9 bases match TRBD1. The CDR3 is 17 amino acids. Germline V gene lookup returns CDR1 SNHLY and CDR2 FYNNEI. J lost 0 bases, V lost 7 bases, and 7 bases had no gene match.

This chain uses TRBV4-1 with TRBJ1-5; no firm D call. Germline lookup yields CDR1 MGHRA and CDR2 YSYEKL. Trimming took 1 base from V and 6 from J, leaving 7 bases between them. The CDR3 is made up of 13 amino acids. The CDR3 loop reads CASSQAGIQPQHF. DNA for the CDR3: TGCGCCAGCAGCCAAGCCGGGATTCAGCCCCAGCATTTT.

This chain connects TRBV5-1 to TRBJ1-2, with D maybe TRBD1 (6 bases). This CDR3 has 14 amino acids. Germline CDR1 SGHRS, CDR2 YFSETQ. Trimming pared 0 bases from V and 5 bases from J, leaving 11 bases between. CDR3 bases: TGCGCCAGCAGCTTGGATAGGGGGAGGTATGGCTACACCTTC. It yields the protein CASSLDRGRYGYTF.

The chain links TRBV11-2 to TRBJ2-1; D remains unclear. CDR3 length: 14 residues. The ends were cut back, 3 bases at V and 7 bases at J, with 13 bases in the middle. Germline CDR1 SGHAT, CDR2 FQNNGV. In DNA form, the CDR3 reads TGTGCCAGCAGCTTCAGTAAGCCAAAAAATGAGCAGTTCTTC. This gives the protein CASSFSKPKNEQFF.

The CDR3 spells CASSPGTGVTETQYF. CDR3 in DNA: TGTGCCAGCAGTCCCGGGACAGGGGTCACGGAGACCCAGTACTTC. The chain recombines TRBV28 with TRBJ2-5, with TRBD1 matching over 10 bases. CDR3 length equals 15 residues. The trim removed 5 bases at V and 5 bases at J, leaving 8 bases unmatched. The germline gives CDR1 MDHEN, CDR2 SYDVKM.

V gene TRBV2 combines with J gene TRBJ2-5; D unresolved. Germline CDR1 SNHLY, CDR2 FYNNEI. Trimming removed 7 bases at V and 2 bases at J, with 11 bases between. The CDR3 has 13 amino acids. DNA of the CDR3: TGTGCCAGCACTTGGACGATTCAAGAGACCCAGTACTTC. Translation: CASTWTIQETQYF. The full variable domain, with the rest looked up from reference TRBV2 and TRBJ2-5, is EPEVTQTPSHQVTQMGQEVILRCVPISNHLYFYWYRQILGQKVEFLVSFYNNEISEKSEIFDDQFSVERPDGSNFTLKIRSTKLEDSAMYFCASTWTIQETQYFGPGTRLLVL.